What follows describes a single T cell receptor (beta chain). This CDR3 has 16 residues. Per the germline V gene, CDR1 is SQVTM and CDR2 is ANQGSEA. Deletions cut 0 bases from V and 7 bases from J, with 19 bases between. The data stem from a study of blood T cell repertoires in COVID-19. As processed by the authors: Nucleated cell counts were estimated from reference gene primer amplification. Data came from immunoSEQ multiplex PCR; TCRdb stores just in-frame clones and leaves some out. The DNA was the basis for D and trimming; V, J and clone size are from that table. The table lists 250,000 or so clones, roughly 86% of them singletons. Participants were aged roughly 18 to 100 years from about 25 US areas.

The sequenced material came from PBMCs or T cells enriched from blood (not recorded which). The rearrangement uses TRBV29-1 and TRBJ2-1; D may be TRBD1 (5 bases). This clonotype was obtained from a woman in her forties or fifties who had recovered from COVID-19. The CDR3: CSVEDWSETTGNEQFF. The CDR3, as DNA: TGCAGCGTTGAAGATTGGTCTGAAACTACAGGAAATGAGCAGTTCTTC.